In this sample, the clone carrying this T cell receptor (beta chain) turned up a few times. Its specificity is unknown. The data belong to a study of T cell repertoires in cytomegalovirus infection. Germline-derived CDR1 and CDR2 are DFQATT and SNEGSKA (reference sequence). The germline V and J ends were trimmed by 7 bases and 2 bases, with 15 bases remaining between them. The length of the CDR3 is 14 residues. TCRdb independently ran MiXCR on the reads; one entry per CDR3 protein. This table has about 310,000 distinct CDR3 sequences, about 17% appearing once. General observations from the study: Ex vivo responses were dominated by HLA-C-restricted CMV-specific TCR beta clonotypes.

This rearrangement joins TRBV20-1 to TRBJ2-4; D possibly uses TRBD1 or TRBD2 (5 bases each). Specimen: PBMCs. This TCR was sampled from a human donor in good health (CMV status not recorded). Some clones in this sample may be carry-over from other donors' samples. The CDR3 region is CSVQPGGTKNIQYF. CDR3 nucleotide sequence: TGCAGTGTCCAACCTGGGGGTACCAAAAACATTCAGTACTTC.